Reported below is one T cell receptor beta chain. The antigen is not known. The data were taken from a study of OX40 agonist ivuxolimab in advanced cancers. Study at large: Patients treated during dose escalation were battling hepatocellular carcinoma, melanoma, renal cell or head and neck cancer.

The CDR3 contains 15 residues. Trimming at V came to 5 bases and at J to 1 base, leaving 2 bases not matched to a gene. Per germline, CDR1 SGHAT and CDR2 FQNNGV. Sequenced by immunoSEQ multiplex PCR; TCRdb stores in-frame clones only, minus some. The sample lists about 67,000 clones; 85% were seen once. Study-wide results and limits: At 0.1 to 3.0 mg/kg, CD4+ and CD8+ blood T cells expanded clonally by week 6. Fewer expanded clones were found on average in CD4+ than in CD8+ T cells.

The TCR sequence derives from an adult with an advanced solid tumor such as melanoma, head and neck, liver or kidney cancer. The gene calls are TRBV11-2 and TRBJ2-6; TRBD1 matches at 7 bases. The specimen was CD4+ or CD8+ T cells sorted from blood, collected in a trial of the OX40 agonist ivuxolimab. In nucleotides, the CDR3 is TGTGCCAGCAGCCCGACAGGGTCTGGGGCCAACGTCCTGACTTTC. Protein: CASSPTGSGANVLTF.